This TCR beta chain is drawn from a study of blood T cell repertoires in COVID-19 (dated by TCRdb to between 2020 and 2021). Looking at the study overall: Samples covering the acute and convalescent phases of COVID-19 were provided by collaborators in the United States, Italy and Spain. Sample metadata almost always included a de-identified subject ID, COVID-19 status, age in years and sex. Subjects who had been exposed to COVID-19, were actively infected with it, or had recovered from it provided the deeply sampled blood TCRbeta repertoires that made up the dataset. HLA class I and class II types, where available, came from metadata supplied by the sample provider rather than from assay-based typing. Samples came from the ongoing ImmuneRACE study (first 160 participants) plus 1,254 subjects from 6 global collaborators. The material from the prospective study consisted of cDNA or gDNA derived from T cells, B-cell-depleted T cells, or PBMCs. A freely available public database, intended as a resource for researchers studying the immune response to SARS-CoV-2, is where the repertoires were released. The study at large found these results: How much clinical and demographic metadata was included differed by source and by participant, and the metadata was provided uncurated.

CDR1 and CDR2, per the germline V gene, are ENHRY and SYGVKD. Inclusive of the bounding cysteine and phenylalanine, the CDR3 is 13 residues long. Just CDR3 DNA is preserved here, 39 bases in frame from base 1. Trimming leaves V shorter by 3 bases and J shorter by 8 bases, with the junction holding 6 bases beyond the gene matches. This clone has only one observation. What this receptor recognizes is not known. No quality values exist for individual bases; no much larger clone is one base distant. One collaborating source in Seattle enrolled patients during active infection and followed them longitudinally through the course of disease. Each collaborating institution followed its own protocols to collect whole blood in K2EDTA tubes. For TCRbeta analysis, collaborators shipped samples as frozen whole blood, isolated PBMCs, or DNA extracted from either of those sample types. TCRbeta CDR3 regions were amplified from genomic DNA using the immunoSEQ Assay, a bias-controlled multiplex PCR. Per the authors' processing: Nucleated cell counts per sample were estimated from amplification of reference gene primers within the assay. Sequence reads were collapsed and filtered to measure the absolute abundance of every unique TCRbeta CDR3 rearrangement. Productive Simpson clonality was computed per sample as the square root of Simpson's diversity index over productive rearrangements. In its TCRdb copy, this immuneACCESS table keeps in-frame sequences only and misses some clones. Where compared with another copy, unresolved V genes explain less than half of these, and the others have no known cause. From that table come the V and J calls and clone size; the DNA was used to work out D and trimming. The sample table shows 220,000 or so clones, and 86% are seen once. The ten largest clones take up roughly 10% of the sample.

Sequencing was done on a sample of peripheral blood. The clonotype was recovered from a woman between 50 and 59 years old with COVID-19, enrolled during active disease. The chain is assembled from TRBV10-3 and TRBJ1-2; 7 central nucleotides agree with TRBD1. The nucleotides read TGTGCCATCAGTGAACCAGGGGGAGAAGGCTACACCTTC. This is translated as CAISEPGGEGYTF.